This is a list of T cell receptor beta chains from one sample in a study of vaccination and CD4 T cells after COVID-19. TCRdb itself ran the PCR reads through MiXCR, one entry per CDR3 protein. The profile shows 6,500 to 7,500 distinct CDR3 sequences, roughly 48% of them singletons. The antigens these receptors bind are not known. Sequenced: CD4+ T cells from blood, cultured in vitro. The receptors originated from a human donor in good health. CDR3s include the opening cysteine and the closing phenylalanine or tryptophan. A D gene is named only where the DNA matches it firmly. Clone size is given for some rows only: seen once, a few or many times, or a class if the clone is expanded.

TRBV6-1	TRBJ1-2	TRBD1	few	CASSEQGQGSRGYTF	TGTGCCAGCAGTGAACAGGGACAGGGGTCTCGTGGCTACACCTTC
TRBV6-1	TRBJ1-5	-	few	CASSEGRYSNQPQHF	TGTGCCAGCAGTGAAGGCAGATATAGCAATCAGCCCCAGCATTTT
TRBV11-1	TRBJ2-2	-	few	CASSENYNTGELFF	TGTGCCAGCAGCGAGAACTACAACACCGGGGAGCTGTTTTTT
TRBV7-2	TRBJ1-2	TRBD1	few	CASSSETGIYGYTF	TGTGCCAGCAGCTCGGAGACAGGGATCTATGGCTACACCTTC
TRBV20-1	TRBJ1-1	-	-	CSARVQGSLITFTEAFF	TGCAGTGCTAGAGTCCAGGGGAGCCTGATCACATTCACTGAAGCTTTCTTT
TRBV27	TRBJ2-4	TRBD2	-	CASSYRSRLAGGVDIQYF	TGTGCCAGCAGTTACCGAAGTAGACTAGCGGGGGGGGTGGACATTCAGTACTTC
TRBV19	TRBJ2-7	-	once	CASSIVDRSYEQYF	TGTGCCAGTAGTATAGTAGACAGATCCTACGAGCAGTACTTC
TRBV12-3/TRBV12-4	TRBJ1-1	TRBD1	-	CASNKRDSGAEAFF	TGTGCCAGCAATAAAAGGGACAGCGGCGCTGAAGCTTTCTTT
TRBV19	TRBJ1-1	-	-	CASNPTDRTQGSEAFF	TGTGCCAGTAACCCAACCGACAGAACTCAAGGAAGTGAAGCTTTCTTT
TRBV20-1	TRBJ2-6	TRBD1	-	CSAWRDRGLSGANVLTF	TGCAGTGCGTGGAGGGACAGGGGTCTCTCTGGGGCCAACGTCCTGACTTTC
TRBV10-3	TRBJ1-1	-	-	CAISEGGAKTEAFF	TGTGCCATCAGTGAAGGGGGGGCGAAGACTGAAGCTTTCTTT
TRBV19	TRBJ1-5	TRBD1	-	CASRNGQGGNQPQHF	TGTGCCAGTAGGAACGGACAGGGGGGGAATCAGCCCCAGCATTTT
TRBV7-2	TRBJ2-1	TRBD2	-	CASSQALAGVGEQFF	TGTGCCAGCAGCCAGGCGCTAGCGGGGGTAGGTGAGCAGTTCTTC
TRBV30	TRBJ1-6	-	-	CAMQPYNSPLHF	TGTGCCATGCAACCATATAATTCACCCCTCCACTTT
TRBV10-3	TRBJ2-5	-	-	CAITRTPQETQYF	TGTGCCATCACCAGGACGCCTCAAGAGACCCAGTACTTC
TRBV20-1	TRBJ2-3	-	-	CSAPRTEMTQYF	TGCAGTGCTCCTCGGACTGAGATGACGCAGTATTTT
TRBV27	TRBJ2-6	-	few	CASSFRQTNSGANVLTF	TGTGCCAGCAGTTTCCGTCAGACTAACTCTGGGGCCAACGTCCTGACTTTC
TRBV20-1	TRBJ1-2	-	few	CSAREGFYGYTF	TGCAGTGCTAGGGAGGGATTCTATGGCTACACCTTC